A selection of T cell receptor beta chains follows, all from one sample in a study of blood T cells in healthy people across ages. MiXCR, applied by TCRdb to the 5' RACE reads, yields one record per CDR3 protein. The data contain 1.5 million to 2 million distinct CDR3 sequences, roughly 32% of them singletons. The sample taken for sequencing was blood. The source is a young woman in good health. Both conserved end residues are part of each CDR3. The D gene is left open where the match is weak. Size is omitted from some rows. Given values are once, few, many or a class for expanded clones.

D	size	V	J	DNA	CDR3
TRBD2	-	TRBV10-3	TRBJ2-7	TGTGCCATCAGTGAGTCGGGGACTAACTCCTACGAGCAGTACTTC	CAISESGTNSYEQYF
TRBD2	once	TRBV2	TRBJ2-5	TGTGCCAGCAGCGTTACTAGCGGGAGTGAGCAGTACTTC	CASSVTSGSEQYF
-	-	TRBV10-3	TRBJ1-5	TGTGCCATCAGTGAGTCTGGTGGGAGAGCACAGCCCCAGCATTTT	CAISESGGRAQPQHF
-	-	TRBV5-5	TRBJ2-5	TGTGCCAGCAGCTTGATGTCCGCGCTTGAAGCGGGGACCCAGTACTTC	CASSLMSALEAGTQYF
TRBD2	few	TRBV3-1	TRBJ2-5	TGTGCCAGCAGCCCGGTGTGGGAGGGACGGGAGACCCAGTACTTC	CASSPVWEGRETQYF
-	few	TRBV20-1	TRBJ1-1	TGCAGTGCGACCCGAGGGGCGAAGAACACTGAAGCTTTCTTT	CSATRGAKNTEAFF
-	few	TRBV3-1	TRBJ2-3	TGTGCCAGCAGCCAAGTAGGGGGACTCACAGATACGCAGTATTTT	CASSQVGGLTDTQYF
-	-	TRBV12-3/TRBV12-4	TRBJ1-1	TGTGCCAGCAGCTCACCCCTGCAGGGTCTGAACACTGGAGCTTTCTTT	CASSSPLQGLNTGAFF
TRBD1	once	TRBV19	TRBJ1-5	TGTGCCAGTAGTTCGGACAGGGAATATCAGCCCCAGCATTTT	CASSSDREYQPQHF
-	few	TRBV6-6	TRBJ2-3	TGTGCCAGCAGCCCACAGGGTGTAACTTTTTCAGATACGCAGTATTTT	CASSPQGVTFSDTQYF
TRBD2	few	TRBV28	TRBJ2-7	TGTGCCAGCAGTCCCCGGAGCCTAGCGGCCTACGGGCAGTACTTC	CASSPRSLAAYGQYF
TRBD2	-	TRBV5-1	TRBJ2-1	TGCGCCAGCAGCCCCCTGGCGGGGGGCCTGGCGAATGAGCAGTTCTTC	CASSPLAGGLANEQFF
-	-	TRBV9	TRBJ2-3	TGTGCCAGCAGCGCCCCCCGGGAAGATACGCAGTATTTT	CASSAPREDTQYF
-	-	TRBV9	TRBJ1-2	TGTGCCAGCAGCGTACAGGGTGAGAACTATGGCTACACCTTC	CASSVQGENYGYTF
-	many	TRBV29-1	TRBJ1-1	TGCAGCGCTGCCCCAGGAGTGAACACTGAAGCTTTCTTT	CSAAPGVNTEAFF
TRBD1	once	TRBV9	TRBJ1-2	TGTGCCAGCAGCGCCAGCGGACAGGGGCTCGTCTATGGCTACACCTTC	CASSASGQGLVYGYTF
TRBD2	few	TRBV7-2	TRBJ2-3	TGTGCCAGCAGCTACTCTACGGGACTAGCAGATGATACGCAGTATTTT	CASSYSTGLADDTQYF
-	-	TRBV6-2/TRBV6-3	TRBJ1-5	TGTGCCAGCAGTTACTCGGTATTTAAGGGCCCCGGGGCCAGCAATCAGCCCCAGCATTTT	CASSYSVFKGPGASNQPQHF
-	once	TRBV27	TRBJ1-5	TGTGCCAGCAGTCTCTTCGCCAATAGCAATCAGCCCCAGCATTTT	CASSLFANSNQPQHF
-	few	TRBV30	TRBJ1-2	TGTGCCTGGACTTTACACTATGGCTACACCTTC	CAWTLHYGYTF
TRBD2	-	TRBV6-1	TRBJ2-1	TGTGCCAGCAGCGGGGGGGCCCGGGGGCAGTTCTTC	CASSGGARGQFF
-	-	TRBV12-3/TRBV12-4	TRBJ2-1	TGTGCCAGCAGTCGCCACGGAGTGGGACCCAATGAGCAGTTCTTC	CASSRHGVGPNEQFF
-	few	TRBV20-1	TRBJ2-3	TGCAGTGCTATTAGTCAGGGGAGGGGGGGCACAGATACGCAGTATTTT	CSAISQGRGGTDTQYF
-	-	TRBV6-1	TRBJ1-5	TGTGCCAGCAGAGGGGACCCCCAGGGCTCACAGCCCCAGCATTTT	CASRGDPQGSQPQHF
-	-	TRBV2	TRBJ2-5	TGTGCCAGCAGTGGGGACCAAGGAAGGGAGACCCAGTACTTC	CASSGDQGRETQYF
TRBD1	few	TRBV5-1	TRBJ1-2	TGCGCCAGCAGCTTGCTAGGGACAGTCTATGGCTACACCTTC	CASSLLGTVYGYTF
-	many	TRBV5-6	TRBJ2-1	TGTGCCAGCAGCCAGTTGGGGGCCCAATCCTACAATGAGCAGTTCTTC	CASSQLGAQSYNEQFF
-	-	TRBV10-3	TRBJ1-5	TGTGCCATCAGTTCGATAAGCAATCAGCCCCAGCATTTT	CAISSISNQPQHF
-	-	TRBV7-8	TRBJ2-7	TGTGCCAGCAGCTTACGGCCAGAGAACTACGAGCAGTACTTC	CASSLRPENYEQYF
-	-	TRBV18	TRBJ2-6	TGTGCCAGCTCACCGGACAACTCTGGGGCCAACGTCCTGACTTTC	CASSPDNSGANVLTF
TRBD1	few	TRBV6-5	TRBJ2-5	TGTGCCAGCAGTTACTCCCCGGACAGGGGAGAAGAGACCCAGTACTTC	CASSYSPDRGEETQYF
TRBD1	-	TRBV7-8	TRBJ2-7	TGTGCCAGCAGCTTGGTAGGGGGCTCCAGCTCCTACGAGCAGTACTTC	CASSLVGGSSSYEQYF
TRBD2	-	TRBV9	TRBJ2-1	TGTGCCAGCAGCGTAGAGTCGGTGTTGGGACTAGAAGCCTACAATGAGCAGTTCTTC	CASSVESVLGLEAYNEQFF
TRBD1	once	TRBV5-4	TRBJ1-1	TGTGCCAGCGGGCCCGGGACAGGGGGCGCCGGCACTGAAGCTTTCTTT	CASGPGTGGAGTEAFF
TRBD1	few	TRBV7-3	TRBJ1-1	TGTGCCAGCAGCCGGGACAGCTTCACTGAAGCTTTCTTT	CASSRDSFTEAFF
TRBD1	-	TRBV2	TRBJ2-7	TGTGCCAGCAGTGAGAACAGGGGGCTTGGTGAGCAGTACTTC	CASSENRGLGEQYF
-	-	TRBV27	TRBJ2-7	TGTGCCAGCAGTTTGGAGGCGAACTACGAGCAGTACTTC	CASSLEANYEQYF
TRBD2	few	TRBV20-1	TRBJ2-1	TGCAGTGCCCCCGGACTAGGGAAGAATGAGCAGTTCTTC	CSAPGLGKNEQFF
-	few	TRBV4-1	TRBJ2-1	TGCGCCAGCAGCCAGCGGACAGGTGGGGGGAATGAGCAGTTCTTC	CASSQRTGGGNEQFF
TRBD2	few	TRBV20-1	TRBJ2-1	TGCAGTGCCCATGCGGGGGGACTGTACAATGAGCAGTTCTTC	CSAHAGGLYNEQFF
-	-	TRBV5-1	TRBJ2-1	TGCGCCAGCCGCTCCCCTATTAACACAGGGACCAAGTTCTTC	CASRSPINTGTKFF